Below are 25 T cell receptor beta chains sequenced from a single sample in a study of blood T cell repertoires in COVID-19. Data came from immunoSEQ multiplex PCR; TCRdb stores just in-frame clones and leaves some out. This table has approximately 150,000 clones, 70% to 85% appearing once. Sample: PBMCs or T cells enriched from blood (not recorded which). All receptors derive from a man aged 45-65 years who had recovered from COVID-19.

This CDR3 reads CASSQGQGLNTEAFF. CDR3 DNA sequence: TGCGCCAGCAGCCAGGGACAGGGATTGAACACTGAAGCTTTCTTT. J is TRBJ1-1 and V is TRBV5-1; 9 positions match TRBD1. CDR3 size: 15 residues. The junction had 4 bases not matched to a gene; V was cut back by 4 bases and J by 0 bases. The germline V gene has CDR1 SGHRS and CDR2 YFSETQ.

The gene calls are TRBV12-3 or TRBV12-4 and TRBJ1-2, with unresolved D. The CDR3 spans 13 residues. V was clipped by 2 bases and J by 0 bases, with 4 bases between them. The CDR3 sequence: CASSLSSNYGYTF. The CDR3 DNA is TGTGCCAGCAGTTTATCCTCTAACTATGGCTACACCTTC.

The V gene is TRBV30, the J gene TRBJ1-2; 7 bases map to TRBD1. V lost 0 bases and J lost 6; bases outside the gene matches: 4. In germline, CDR1 is GTSNPN, CDR2 SVGIG (reference sequence). The CDR3 is made up of 13 amino acids. The DNA of the CDR3 is TGTGCCTGGAGTGTGGGACAGATTCATGGCTACACCTTC. Amino acids: CAWSVGQIHGYTF.

The chain couples TRBV7-3 to TRBJ2-3; no clear D gene. This CDR3 contains 14 residues. Germline V gene data show CDR1 as SGHTA and CDR2 as FQGTGA. V gave up 4 bases and J gave up 9 bases, with 17 bases separating them. The CDR3 DNA reads as TGTGCCAGCAGCTCAAACCCGGGTGGCAACACGCAGTATTTT. It codes for CASSSNPGGNTQYF.

There are a few counts of this clone. The rearrangement links TRBV30 to TRBJ1-4; D remains ambiguous. Germline CDR1 reads GTSNPN; CDR2 reads SVGIG (reference sequence). Trimming took 0 bases from V and 3 from J, leaving 8 bases between them. The CDR3 spans 14 residues. CDR3 residues: CAWSVGGANEKLFF. The CDR3 region has the DNA TGTGCCTGGAGTGTAGGCGGAGCTAATGAAAAACTGTTTTTT.

The rearrangement uses TRBV11-2 and TRBJ1-5; D not resolved. Trimming removed 0 bases at V and 7 bases at J, with 10 bases between. CDR1 is SGHAT, CDR2 FQNNGV, per germline. CDR3 size: 14 residues. CDR3 nucleotide sequence: TGTGCCAGCAGCTTAGAGGGCGACCCCCAGCCCCAGCATTTT. This encodes CASSLEGDPQPQHF.

CDR3 region: CATSVPGVDEQYF. The CDR3 region has the DNA TGTGCCACCAGTGTTCCAGGGGTGGACGAGCAGTACTTC. The rearrangement links TRBV24-1 to TRBJ2-7; D is perhaps TRBD1 (6 bases). CDR3 size: 13 residues. V gave up 5 bases and J gave up 5 bases, with 12 bases separating them. Germline CDR1 is KGHDR and CDR2 is SFDVKD.

CDR3 sequence reads: CASSTGVWGEQYF. The CDR3 bases are TGTGCCAGCAGTACAGGGGTTTGGGGCGAGCAGTACTTC. J is TRBJ2-7 and V is TRBV6-5, with TRBD1 identical over 7 bases. This CDR3 region has 13 residues. V gave up 5 bases and J gave up 6 bases; unmatched junction bases: 7. Germline CDR1 is MNHEY and CDR2 is SVGAGI.

This CDR3 is CASSFLSSNTEAFF. In DNA form, the CDR3 reads TGTGCCAGCAGCTTTCTCAGTTCAAACACTGAAGCTTTCTTT. The rearrangement uses TRBV13 and TRBJ1-1; D unresolved. This CDR3 has 14 residues. Germline assignment: CDR1 PRHDT and CDR2 FYEKMQ (reference sequence). The V end lost 3 bases, the J end lost 2 bases, and 10 bases lay between the germline ends.

The CDR3 bases are TGTGCCAGCTCACCAACGGGACAGGGCACTGAAGCTTTCTTT. Protein product: CASSPTGQGTEAFF. The chain is built from TRBV18 and TRBJ1-1, with 9 nucleotides matching TRBD1. Germline V gene lookup returns CDR1 KGHSH and CDR2 LQKENI. The CDR3 is 14 amino acids. With V trimmed by 2 bases and J by 4 bases, 2 bases remained unmatched.

The chain employs TRBV6-5 and TRBJ1-2, with D unresolved. V was clipped by 8 bases and J by 4 bases, with 14 bases between them. The CDR3 runs to 13 residues. CDR1 MNHEY and CDR2 SVGAGI come from the germline V gene. For the CDR3, the DNA is TGTGCCAGCCCCACAGCAGGAAGCTATGGCTACACCTTC. Protein: CASPTAGSYGYTF.

The chain carries TRBV11-2 and TRBJ1-5; 7 nucleotides line up with TRBD1. Germline V gives CDR1 SGHAT, CDR2 FQNNGV. There are 17 residues in the CDR3. Unmatched junction bases numbered 10, after V lost 3 bases and J lost 2 bases. The CDR3 loop is CASSLEGVQGGNQPQHF. CDR3 DNA sequence: TGTGCCAGCAGCTTGGAAGGCGTGCAGGGGGGCAATCAGCCCCAGCATTTT.

The V and J genes are TRBV19 and TRBJ2-7; D gene unclear. The CDR3 is 14 residues long. Germline V CDR1 and CDR2: LNHDA, SQIVND (reference sequence). V was cut by 1 base and J by 1 base, with 8 bases left in between. The CDR3 protein is CASSIAVRSYEQYF. The CDR3 nucleotides read TGTGCCAGTAGTATAGCAGTCAGATCCTACGAGCAGTACTTC. The full variable domain, completed using reference TRBV19 and TRBJ2-7, is DGGITQSPKYLFRKEGQNVTLSCEQNLNHDAMYWYRQDPGQGLRLIYYSQIVNDFQKGDIAEGYSVSREKKESFPLTVTSAQKNPTAFYLCASSIAVRSYEQYFGPGTRLTVT.

This chain links TRBV19 with TRBJ1-2; weak D call: TRBD1 (6 bases). CDR3 length: 15 residues. The germline V gene encodes CDR1 LNHDA and CDR2 SQIVND (reference sequence). Trimming removed 3 bases from V and 8 bases from J, with 19 bases in between. The CDR3 region has the DNA TGTGCCAGTAGTATGTCGGGCAGGGGTTCACGGGGCTACACCTTC. This codes for CASSMSGRGSRGYTF.

This chain joins TRBV5-4 and TRBJ1-6, with D tentatively TRBD1 (5 bases). The CDR3 has 13 residues. Trimming shortened V by 2 bases and J by 10 bases, and 10 bases separated the two germline ends. Germline CDR1 is SGHNT and CDR2 is YYREEE (reference sequence). The CDR3 DNA reads TGTGCCAGCAGCTTCCAGGGAGGCTCACCCCTCCACTTT. Translation gives CASSFQGGSPLHF.

The J gene is TRBJ2-6, the V gene TRBV4-1, with D possibly matching TRBD1 (7 bases). The CDR3 sequence is 17 residues long. Trimming left V 1 base short and J 0 bases short, with 10 bases between. From germline, CDR1 is MGHRA and CDR2 YSYEKL. The CDR3 bases are TGCGCCAGCAGCCAAGTCAGGGGGGACTCTGGGGCCAACGTCCTGACTTTC. Protein sequence: CASSQVRGDSGANVLTF.

The J gene is TRBJ2-1, the V gene TRBV6-5; 8 bases are shared with TRBD1. J lost 4 bases, V lost 6 bases, and 8 bases had no gene match. Germline values: CDR1 MNHEY, CDR2 SVGAGI. This CDR3 region has 15 residues. The CDR3 region is CASRDDRGPYNEQFF. The CDR3 DNA is TGTGCCAGCAGGGATGACAGGGGCCCGTACAATGAGCAGTTCTTC.

This rearrangement joins TRBV2 to TRBJ2-7; 8 bases match TRBD1. V lost 8 bases, J lost 2 bases, and 5 bases stayed unmatched. The CDR3 is made up of 13 amino acids. CDR1 and CDR2 from the germline V gene are SNHLY and FYNNEI. The CDR3 DNA is TGTGCCAGCGATCAGGGACAGGCCTACGAGCAGTACTTC. As protein: CASDQGQAYEQYF.

The gene calls are TRBV7-9 and TRBJ1-2; D is possibly TRBD1 (6 bases). V lost 4 bases, J lost 3 bases, and 12 bases lay in between. The CDR3 has 14 amino acids. The germline V gene encodes CDR1 SEHNR and CDR2 FQNEAQ (reference sequence). CDR3 coding DNA: TGTGCCAGCAGCTCCAACCAGGGGCACTATGGCTACACCTTC. This gives the protein CASSSNQGHYGYTF.

V usage is TRBV7-8 and J usage is TRBJ1-2; the match to TRBD1 covers 7 bases. The V segment lost 6 bases and the J segment 3 bases; nucleotides outside the gene matches: 4. This CDR3 region has 13 residues. Germline V CDR1 and CDR2: SGHVS, FQNEAQ. Written as DNA, the CDR3 is TGTGCCAGCAGAAGGGGGCAGGACTATGGCTACACCTTC. This gives the protein CASRRGQDYGYTF.

This clone appeared a single time. The V call is TRBV10-2, the J call TRBJ1-1; a weak D match, TRBD1 (6 bases). This CDR3 is 13 amino acids long. Germline CDR1 and CDR2: WSHSY and SAAADI. V gave up 7 bases and J gave up 2 bases, with 11 bases separating them. CDR3 protein: CASNGGRNTEAFF. Written as DNA, the CDR3 is TGCGCCAGCAACGGGGGGCGTAACACTGAAGCTTTCTTT.

The rearrangement uses TRBV11-3 and TRBJ1-5; D is possibly TRBD1 (6 bases). Deletions cut 4 bases from V and 0 bases from J, with 10 bases between. This CDR3 comprises 15 residues. Germline lookup yields CDR1 SGHNT and CDR2 YENEEA. CDR3 sequence: CASSSHRDSNQPQHF. The DNA of the CDR3 is TGTGCCAGCAGCTCCCACAGGGATAGCAATCAGCCCCAGCATTTT.

The genes are TRBV19 and TRBJ1-1; D call uncertain. This CDR3 is 16 amino acids long. In germline, CDR1 is LNHDA, CDR2 SQIVND (reference sequence). V lost 6 bases and J lost 1, with 18 bases in between. The CDR3 DNA follows: TGTGCCAGTAGCCCCGCGGGAGGGTCTCGGAACACTGAAGCTTTCTTT. Its protein product is CASSPAGGSRNTEAFF.

The V gene is TRBV4-1, the J gene TRBJ1-1, with D maybe TRBD1 (5 bases). The germline V gene has CDR1 MGHRA and CDR2 YSYEKL. The ends were cut back, 4 bases at V and 0 bases at J, with 15 bases in the middle. CDR3 length: 16 amino acids. CDR3 nucleotide sequence: TGCGCCAGCAGCCCCGGGGGTCAGAGATTGAACACTGAAGCTTTCTTT. It translates to CASSPGGQRLNTEAFF.

The rearrangement links TRBV14 to TRBJ2-5; the match to TRBD2 covers 9 bases. The CDR3 sequence is 15 residues long. The germline V gene encodes CDR1 SGHDN and CDR2 FVKESK. The V gene end was trimmed by 0 bases and the J gene end by 1 base; junction bases not matched to a gene: 0. The CDR3 region is CASSQDSGGQETQYF. Here the CDR3 DNA reads TGTGCCAGCAGCCAAGATAGCGGGGGCCAAGAGACCCAGTACTTC.